This TCR beta chain derives from a study of spatial heterogeneity in lung cancer. Background on the study: A unique TCR and UMI combination showed up more than ten times in raw reads, on average.

Time point defined: sample taken at primary tumor resection. Trimming took 5 bases from V and 0 from J, leaving 20 bases between them. This CDR3 comprises 19 residues. Carried by each TCR cDNA molecule was a unique molecular identifier. TCRdb re-analysed the 5' RACE reads in MiXCR, keeping a single row per CDR3 protein. The table lists over 50,000 distinct CDR3 sequences, 6.3% of them singletons. In this sample, this clonotype turned up a few times. V and J are TRBV12-3 or TRBV12-4 and TRBJ2-6; possibly TRBD1 or TRBD2 for D (5 bases each). The clonotype comes from a female donor with early-stage non-small cell lung cancer. Material: PBMCs, obtained at surgery. CDR3 sequence: CASSPRDARLSSGANVLTF. The CDR3 DNA follows: TGTGCCAGCAGTCCCCGGGACGCCAGATTAAGCTCTGGGGCCAACGTCCTGACTTTC.